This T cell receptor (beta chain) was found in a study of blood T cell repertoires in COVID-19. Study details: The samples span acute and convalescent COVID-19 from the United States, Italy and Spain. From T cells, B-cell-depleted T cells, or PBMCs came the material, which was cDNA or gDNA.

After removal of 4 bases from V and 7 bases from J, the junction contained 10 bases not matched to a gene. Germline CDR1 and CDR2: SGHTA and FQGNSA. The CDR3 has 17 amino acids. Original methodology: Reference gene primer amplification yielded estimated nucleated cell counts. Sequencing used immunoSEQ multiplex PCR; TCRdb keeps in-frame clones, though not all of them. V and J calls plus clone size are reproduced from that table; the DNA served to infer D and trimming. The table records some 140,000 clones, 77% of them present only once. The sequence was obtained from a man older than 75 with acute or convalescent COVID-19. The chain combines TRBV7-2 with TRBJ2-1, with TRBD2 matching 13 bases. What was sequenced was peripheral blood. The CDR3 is CASSSRLAGGPYNEQFF. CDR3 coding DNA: TGTGCCAGCAGCTCCAGACTAGCGGGGGGACCTTATAATGAGCAGTTCTTC.